This record looks at one T cell receptor beta chain sequence and its context. What it binds is not known. The data are from a study of cytomegalovirus exposure and HLA in healthy donors. The study, taken as a whole, reports: A later analysis found that most CMV-associated TCR beta chains appeared HLA-restricted. Immune exposure data for these donors was limited to CMV serostatus.

The PCR was carried out with 60 Vbeta primers and 13 Jbeta primers. TCRdb keeps only in-frame clones here, not all; method: immunoSEQ multiplex PCR. The sample yields roughly 180,000 clones, 65% to 85% seen once. This TCR came from a woman aged 18 to 35 in good health and CMV-seronegative. Sequenced: PBMCs.

The CDR3 region is CASSLDRVNTEAFF. CDR3 DNA sequence: TGTGCCAGCAGTCTGGACAGGGTGAACACTGAAGCTTTCTTT. This chain uses TRBV6-1 with TRBJ1-1; 8 bases match TRBD1. Per the germline V gene, CDR1 is MNHNS and CDR2 is SASEGT. The CDR3 covers 14 residues. V lost 5 bases to trimming and J lost 0 bases; unmatched junction nucleotides: 2.